This T cell receptor (beta chain) was obtained from a study of blood T cells in healthy people across ages. The use of a sample-barcoded 5' primer and a J-beta primer mix characterized a second PCR of roughly 6 to 11 cycles. TCRdb called the 5' RACE reads again in MiXCR, with one record for every CDR3 protein. The sample contains 980,000 or so distinct CDR3 sequences, around 49% of which appear only once. The V gene lost 1 base and the J gene lost 2 bases, with 9 bases spanning the gap. In germline, CDR1 is SGHRS, CDR2 YFSETQ. The CDR3 consists of 14 residues. The sample comprised blood. The sequence derives from a man aged 30-40 years in good health. The rearrangement links TRBV5-1 to TRBJ2-5; D ambiguous. The CDR3 bases are TGCGCCAGCAGCTTGATGATACAGCAAGAGACCCAGTACTTC. This sequence encodes CASSLMIQQETQYF.